This T cell receptor beta chain stems from a study of cytomegalovirus exposure and HLA in healthy donors. Comment on this clone: No antigen is known for it.

Points from the study as a whole: By HLA locus, TCR association rates varied in a later analysis, with DRB1 showing the most and HLA-C the fewest. V- and J-gene trimming in TCR beta was tied to a missense DCLRE1C variant by an analysis performed later. About 87% or about 30% of the time was how often most TCR beta V segments were productive, according to an earlier analysis.

This PCR relied on a set of 60 Vbeta primers and 13 Jbeta primers. Assay used: immunoSEQ multiplex PCR; TCRdb lists only in-frame clones, some missing. Of about 170,000 clones in the sample, about three quarters were seen once. The sequence derives from a woman aged 45-65 years in good health and CMV-seropositive. The sample comprised PBMCs.

This chain's CDR3 is CAGKGGQGPYGYTF. CDR3 DNA sequence: TGTGCCGGCAAGGGGGGACAGGGGCCCTATGGCTACACCTTC. The chain employs TRBV2 and TRBJ1-2, with 10 bases lining up with TRBD1. Germline CDR1 reads SNHLY; CDR2 reads FYNNEI. This CDR3 has 14 amino acids. Trimming removed 11 bases from V and 4 bases from J; junction bases left unmatched: 10.